The entry below describes one T cell receptor beta chain. Authors' processing steps: Reference gene primer amplification in the assay estimated nucleated cell counts. The data were produced by immunoSEQ multiplex PCR, yet TCRdb's version contains in-frame clones alone and is incomplete. V, J and clone size were drawn from that table, and D and trimming were deduced from the DNA. Among about 190,000 clones listed, roughly nine tenths were seen once. These data originate in a study of blood T cell repertoires in COVID-19. Looking at the study overall: The United States, Italy and Spain were the sources of the acute and convalescent COVID-19 samples. In each case, the material was cDNA or gDNA derived from T cells, B-cell-depleted T cells, or PBMCs.

This sequence was found in a man aged 30 to 39 with acute or convalescent COVID-19. The sequenced material came from peripheral blood.

CDR3 nucleotide sequence: TGTGCCAGCAGTTACCAAGGGACTAGTTCCACAGATACGCAGTATTTT. Amino acids: CASSYQGTSSTDTQYF. The chain couples TRBV6-5 to TRBJ2-3, with TRBD2 identical over 8 bases. Germline V gene lookup returns CDR1 MNHEY and CDR2 SVGAGI. The trim removed 2 bases at V and 2 bases at J, leaving 6 bases unmatched. The CDR3 has 16 residues.